This TCR beta chain was retrieved from a study of T cell changes during pregnancy in multiple sclerosis. Trimming cost V 3 bases and J 1 base, with 12 bases left between them. The CDR3 runs to 15 residues. CDR1 is LNHDA and CDR2 is SQIVND in the germline V gene (reference sequence). Generated by immunoSEQ multiplex PCR, the TCRdb table keeps only in-frame clones and is missing some. The sample has 25,000 to 30,000 clones; approximately 94% are singletons. The TCR originated in a female donor with multiple sclerosis, enrolled in a pregnancy study. Sequenced here: CD4+ T cells from peripheral blood mononuclear cells, sampled after pregnancy. The chain links TRBV19 to TRBJ1-2; D ambiguous. CDR3 amino acids: CASSIPGMDNYGYTF. The CDR3 DNA sequence: TGTGCCAGTAGTATCCCCGGGATGGATAACTATGGCTACACCTTC.